This record concerns one T cell receptor beta chain sequence. The antigen is unknown. This sample was included in a study of blood T cells in healthy people across ages. Study-level points and caveats: Long-lived and aged donors differed, with more naive CD4+ cells and higher diversity in the long-lived.

The V and J ends lost 1 base and 4 bases, in that order; junction bases with no gene match: 10. Per germline, CDR1 DFQATT and CDR2 SNEGSKA (reference sequence). The CDR3 covers 16 residues. A J-beta primer mix and a sample-barcoded 5' primer were used in a second PCR of about 7 to 12 cycles. TCRdb used MiXCR to reprocess the 5' RACE reads, holding one entry per CDR3 protein. The sample has roughly 500,000 distinct CDR3 sequences, 27% seen once. The sequenced sample was blood. This receptor was obtained from a woman in her seventies in good health. This chain connects TRBV20-1 to TRBJ1-5, with TRBD1 matching 7 bases. The CDR3 DNA is TGCAGTGCTAGAGCGGGGGACAGAGCGGAAAATCAGCCCCAGCATTTT. Its protein is CSARAGDRAENQPQHF.